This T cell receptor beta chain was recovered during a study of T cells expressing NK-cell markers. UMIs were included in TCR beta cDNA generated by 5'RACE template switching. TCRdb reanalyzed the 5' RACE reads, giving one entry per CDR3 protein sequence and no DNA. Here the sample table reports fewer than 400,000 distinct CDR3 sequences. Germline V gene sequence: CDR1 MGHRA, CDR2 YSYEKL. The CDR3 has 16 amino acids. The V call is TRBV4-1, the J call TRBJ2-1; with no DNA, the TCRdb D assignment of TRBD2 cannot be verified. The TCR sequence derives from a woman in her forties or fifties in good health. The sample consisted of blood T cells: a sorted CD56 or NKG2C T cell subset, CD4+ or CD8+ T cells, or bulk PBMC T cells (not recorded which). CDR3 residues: CASSQVSSGIYNEQFF.